This T cell receptor beta chain was recorded in a study of long-term antiretroviral therapy in people with HIV. At the survey level, the v3.0 immunoSEQ assay was run. This table comes from immunoSEQ multiplex PCR, and its TCRdb copy is limited to in-frame clones, with some not included. The sample lists just under 35,000 clones, approximately 84% occurring once. The CDR3 covers 14 residues. Germline CDR1 reads KGHSH; CDR2 reads LQKENI. Between the trimmed V and J ends, which lost 2 bases and 4 bases, there was a span of 10 bases. This clonotype originated in a woman aged 30 to 39 with HIV. The V call is TRBV18, the J call TRBJ2-3, with TRBD1 as a possible D gene (6 bases). The sequences come from unsorted PBMCs, collected approximately 2.7 years before starting antiretroviral therapy. This CDR3 reads CASSPYEGADTQYF. In nucleotides, the CDR3 is TGTGCCAGCTCACCATATGAGGGGGCAGATACGCAGTATTTT.